This TCR beta chain was recovered during a study of cytomegalovirus exposure and HLA in healthy donors. Study-wide points: Most observed TCR sequences were rare, whereas some public TCRs were detected in many donors. Listed as cytomegalovirus-associated were 150 to 200 TCR beta chains. Through in vitro validation, a few CMV-associated chains were shown to be specific for CMV antigens. According to a subsequent analysis, TCR clusters identified in the first cohort showed a tendency to co-occur across the approximately 110 validation repertoires.

Generated by immunoSEQ multiplex PCR, the TCRdb table keeps only in-frame clones and is missing some. The table includes around 240,000 clones, 85% to 90% detected once. Concerning this clone itself: Its specificity is not known.

Sequencing input: PBMCs. The source of this sequence is a woman younger than 30 in good health and CMV-seronegative.

The chain's CDR3 is CASSIPQDTIYF. DNA of the CDR3: TGTGCCAGTAGTATCCCGCAGGACACCATATATTTT. This chain joins TRBV19 and TRBJ1-3; D call uncertain. CDR3 length: 12 amino acids. Germline V CDR1 and CDR2: LNHDA, SQIVND (reference sequence). V was cut by 3 bases and J by 8 bases, with 8 bases left in between.